This TCR beta chain was obtained from a study of shared clonotypes between healthy human individuals. General study results and limits: The study found lower generation probabilities in non-shared clonotypes than in those shared by all four donors. Sampling was confined to blood; repertoires within tissues likely differ.

A deep-level run was used for the assay. Assay: immunoSEQ multiplex PCR; the TCRdb copy retains only in-frame clones and omits some. This table holds some 2 million clones, approximately 94% found once. Naivety among CD8 cells was defined by CD45RO negativity and positive CCR7 selection, thereby excluding terminally differentiated effector memory CD45RA+ cells. Remarks on this clone: What it binds is not known.

The sample comprised naive CD8+ T cells sorted from blood. The TCR sequence derives from a man between 18 and 29 years old in good health.

The CDR3 protein is CAIMGGRSYNEQFF. Written as DNA, the CDR3 is TGTGCCATCATGGGCGGGAGATCCTACAATGAGCAGTTCTTC. The chain combines TRBV10-3 with TRBJ2-1; 7 bases are a match to TRBD2. Germline CDR1 and CDR2: ENHRY and SYGVKD. V lost 7 bases and J lost 1; bases outside the gene matches: 4. The CDR3 is 14 residues long.